These T cell receptor beta chains were read from a single sample in a study of blood T cell repertoires in COVID-19. Sequenced by immunoSEQ multiplex PCR; TCRdb stores in-frame clones only, minus some. The repertoire includes 250,000 or so clones, more than 75% of them detected once, and about 8.6% sits in the top ten. Material: peripheral blood. These TCRs come from a man between 40 and 49 years old with active or convalescent COVID-19. Both conserved end residues are part of each CDR3. Clone size is given for some rows only: seen once, a few or many times, or a class if the clone is expanded.

-,TRBV5-1,TRBJ2-3,CASSFTGRSTDTQYF
-,TRBV14,TRBJ1-2,CASSLGTDYGYTF
-,TRBV5-1,TRBJ1-2,CASSLDPGAGGGRGYTF
-,TRBV3-1/TRBV3-2,TRBJ2-7,CASSQVAGNSYEQYF
-,TRBV19,TRBJ1-3,CASTGEGTPSGNTIYF
-,TRBV6-5,TRBJ1-1,CASSYSTGLNTEAFF
-,TRBV5-1,TRBJ2-2,CASSPGDRDTGELFF
-,TRBV4-1,TRBJ2-2,CASSPRQGASGELFF
-,TRBV29-1,TRBJ1-2,CSVEGGRYGYTF
-,TRBV5-6,TRBJ1-5,CASSLDADRGLGQPQHF
-,TRBV9,TRBJ2-3,CASSVGTSGSDTQYF
-,TRBV5-1,TRBJ2-3,CASSPERILTDTQYF
-,TRBV4-1,TRBJ1-5,CASSQGAGTVVGQPQHF
many,TRBV11-2,TRBJ1-2,CASSLTGGAAGYTF
-,TRBV5-1,TRBJ2-3,CASSEGQITDTQYF
once,TRBV5-1,TRBJ1-1,CASSTGTANTEAFF
-,TRBV9,TRBJ2-2,CASSAGTSITGELFF
once,TRBV27,TRBJ1-2,CASNPAGGAGYGYTF
-,TRBV6-5,TRBJ2-3,CASSYGGSMGDTQYF
-,TRBV6-1,TRBJ1-2,CASSEREGLGYTF
-,TRBV10-3,TRBJ1-6,CAISEQAGGGSPLHF
-,TRBV19,TRBJ1-5,CAAAWPQHF
-,TRBV5-6,TRBJ1-6,CASSFGDSLHF
once,TRBV24-1,TRBJ2-1,CATSESIATSGSLTYNEQFF
-,TRBV15,TRBJ2-7,CATSRVVQSNSYEQYF
-,TRBV28,TRBJ1-2,CASSLSPLGYTF
-,TRBV6-1,TRBJ2-7,CASSVRTRGTGTYEQYF
-,TRBV19,TRBJ1-6,CASPTLGQAIFNSPLHF
few,TRBV4-1,TRBJ1-4,CASSQDKGGYNEKLFF
once,TRBV5-4,TRBJ2-5,CASSYQGGETQYF
once,TRBV29-1,TRBJ1-4,CSGEGSGEKLFF
-,TRBV19,TRBJ2-1,CASRYTLAGVYNEQFF
-,TRBV5-1,TRBJ1-5,CASSLAGNSNQPQHF
-,TRBV28,TRBJ1-1,CASSQGAVSSNTEAFF
-,TRBV19,TRBJ2-3,CASSIRLADTQYF
-,TRBV3-1/TRBV3-2,TRBJ2-7,CASSQGLAGYYEQYF
-,TRBV5-8,TRBJ2-5,CASSLSMPGQGGETQYF
-,TRBV4-1,TRBJ1-6,CASSPRTGKSSYNSPLHF
-,TRBV5-6,TRBJ1-4,CASSRHWTGLRATNEKLFF
-,TRBV13,TRBJ1-5,CASSAGTVSNQPQHF
-,TRBV3-1/TRBV3-2,TRBJ1-4,CASSQGQVNEKLFF
-,TRBV14,TRBJ2-6,CASSQAGFTLGANVLTF
-,TRBV11-1,TRBJ2-2,CASSTTIFKNTGELFF